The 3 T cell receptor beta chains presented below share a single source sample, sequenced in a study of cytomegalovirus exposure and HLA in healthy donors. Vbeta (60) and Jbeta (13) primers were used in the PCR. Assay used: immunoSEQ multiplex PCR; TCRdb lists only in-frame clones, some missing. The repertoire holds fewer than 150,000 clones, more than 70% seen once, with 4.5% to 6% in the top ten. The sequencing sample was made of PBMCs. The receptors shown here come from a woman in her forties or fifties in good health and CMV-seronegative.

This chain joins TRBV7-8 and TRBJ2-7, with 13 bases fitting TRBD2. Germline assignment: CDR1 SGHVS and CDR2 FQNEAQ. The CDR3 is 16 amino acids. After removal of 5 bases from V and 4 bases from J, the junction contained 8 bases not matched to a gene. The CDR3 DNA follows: TGTGCCAGCAGCCCCCTTCCGGGACTAGCGGGGTACGAGCAGTACTTC. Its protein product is CASSPLPGLAGYEQYF.

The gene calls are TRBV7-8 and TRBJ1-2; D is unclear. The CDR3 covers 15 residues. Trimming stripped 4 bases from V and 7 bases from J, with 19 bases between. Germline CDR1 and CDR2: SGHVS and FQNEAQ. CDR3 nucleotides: TGTGCCAGCAGCTCGCCGGGAACGGAGAGGGTTGGCTACACCTTC. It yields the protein CASSSPGTERVGYTF.

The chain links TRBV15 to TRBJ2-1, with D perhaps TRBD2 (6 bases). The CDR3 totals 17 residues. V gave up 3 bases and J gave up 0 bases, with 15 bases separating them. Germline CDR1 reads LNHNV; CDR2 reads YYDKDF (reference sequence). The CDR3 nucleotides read TGTGCCACCAGCAGTCCCGTGGGGGGAAGCTCCTACAATGAGCAGTTCTTC. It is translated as CATSSPVGGSSYNEQFF.